This TCR beta chain was recovered during a study of CD8 T cells in ankylosing spondylitis (dated by TCRdb to the late 2010s). Background for the entire study: The study profiled T cell receptor beta repertoires in healthy donors and ankylosing spondylitis patients to find disease-linked TCR variants. The whole study cohort included roughly 110 healthy donors and about two dozen ankylosing spondylitis patients. Peripheral blood was sampled, and synovial fluid was additionally collected from ankylosing spondylitis patients. Overall results and qualifications from the work: Some motif variants were previously reported in synovial fluid and blood of reactive arthritis patients, suggesting common disease-initiation mechanisms. A TCR beta motif made up of roughly eight highly homologous amino acid variants appeared to be characteristic of blood from ankylosing spondylitis patients. In peripheral blood, the disease-linked clones were found at relatively low frequencies and had a CD8+ phenotype. Significant enrichment of the disease-linked clones was reported in matched synovial fluid samples from ankylosing spondylitis patients.

This clonotype occurred a few times. The antigen it binds to is not known. No quality values exist for individual bases; no much larger clone is one base distant. Between the V and J ends, shortened by 5 bases and 5 bases respectively, the junction contains 11 bases. CDR3 length: 13 amino acids, cysteine to phenylalanine. Solely the CDR3 DNA is kept, with 39 bases framed from the first base. The germline V gene yields KGHDR for CDR1 and SFDVKD for CDR2. The sequencer was an Illumina HiSeq 2500. TCR beta libraries were prepared by quantitative 5'-RACE with molecular barcodes. The study's own analysis went as follows. A new computational method based on a probabilistic model of VDJ rearrangement was used to identify disease-linked TCR variants. The public reads were run again by TCRdb, first through fastp at Q25 and then through MiXCR, and only productive beta chains were kept. Each CDR3 protein appears once, grouped with its most common genes and DNA. TCRdb, rather than the study authors, made the V and J calls. This sample lists roughly 200,000 distinct CDR3 sequences; approximately 24% were detected once. The ten largest make up under 8% of the sample.

Source material: blood, either unsorted or a sorted T cell fraction (not recorded which). The sequence joins TRBV24-1 to TRBJ2-5; the D segment cannot be called with confidence. This receptor was identified in a male donor with ankylosing spondylitis or in good health (not recorded which). The CDR3 loop reads CATSGPGSETQYF. DNA sequence: TGTGCCACCAGTGGACCGGGCTCGGAGACCCAGTACTTC.